The rows below give T cell receptor beta chains drawn from one sample of a study of blood T cell repertoires in COVID-19. TCRdb's table, derived via immunoSEQ multiplex PCR, lists solely in-frame clones and lacks some. Of over 200,000 clones listed, 88% are singletons. The sample consisted of peripheral blood. The source of these receptors is a human donor in a cohort sampled during active COVID-19. The CDR3 runs from the conserved cysteine through the conserved F or W. D genes are given only for firm matches. Not all rows give a size; the values are once, few, many and, for expanded clones, a class.

d_gene: TRBD2
abundance: NA
j_gene: TRBJ2-3
v_gene: TRBV29-1
CDR3aa: CALRGIYTDTQYF
CDR3nt: TGCGCGTTGCGGGGGATCTACACAGATACGCAGTATTTT

d_gene: NA
abundance: NA
j_gene: TRBJ2-1
v_gene: TRBV7-2
CDR3aa: CASSPEGGSYNEQFF
CDR3nt: TGTGCCAGCAGCCCCGAAGGGGGCTCCTACAATGAGCAGTTCTTC

d_gene: TRBD2
abundance: NA
j_gene: TRBJ2-1
v_gene: TRBV7-9
CDR3aa: CASSSLYSSGKSINEQFF
CDR3nt: TGTGCCAGCAGCTCCCTCTATAGTAGCGGGAAGAGCATCAATGAGCAGTTCTTC

d_gene: NA
abundance: NA
j_gene: TRBJ2-2
v_gene: TRBV19
CDR3aa: CASSPTRNTGELFF
CDR3nt: TGTGCCAGTAGTCCGACACGGAACACCGGGGAGCTGTTTTTT

d_gene: TRBD2
abundance: once
j_gene: TRBJ2-7
v_gene: TRBV6-2/TRBV6-3
CDR3aa: CASSRERELPYEQYF
CDR3nt: TGTGCCAGCAGCCGAGAGCGGGAGCTTCCCTACGAGCAGTACTTC

d_gene: NA
abundance: NA
j_gene: TRBJ1-4
v_gene: TRBV7-9
CDR3aa: CASSDLTGYEKLFF
CDR3nt: TGTGCCAGCAGCGATCTCACAGGGTATGAAAAACTGTTTTTT

d_gene: TRBD1
abundance: NA
j_gene: TRBJ1-6
v_gene: TRBV5-1
CDR3aa: CASSWGQINNSPLHF
CDR3nt: TGCGCCAGCAGCTGGGGACAGATCAATAATTCACCCCTCCACTTT

d_gene: NA
abundance: NA
j_gene: TRBJ2-7
v_gene: TRBV3-1/TRBV3-2
CDR3aa: CASTDEVAGGLRQYF
CDR3nt: TGTGCCAGCACCGACGAAGTGGCAGGGGGGCTCAGGCAGTACTTC

d_gene: NA
abundance: NA
j_gene: TRBJ2-1
v_gene: TRBV12-5
CDR3aa: CASGPQGLSYNEQFF
CDR3nt: TGTGCTAGTGGGCCTCAGGGGCTGTCCTACAATGAGCAGTTCTTC

d_gene: NA
abundance: NA
j_gene: TRBJ1-1
v_gene: TRBV18
CDR3aa: CASSPPVQGLTEAFF
CDR3nt: TGTGCCAGCTCACCCCCGGTTCAGGGCCTCACTGAAGCTTTCTTT

d_gene: NA
abundance: NA
j_gene: TRBJ2-7
v_gene: TRBV6-5
CDR3aa: CASRMDNSYEQYF
CDR3nt: TGTGCCAGCAGGATGGACAACTCCTACGAGCAGTACTTC

d_gene: TRBD2
abundance: NA
j_gene: TRBJ2-7
v_gene: TRBV6-2/TRBV6-3
CDR3aa: CASSPPQREGYEQYF
CDR3nt: TGTGCCAGCAGCCCCCCTCAGCGGGAGGGATACGAGCAGTACTTC

d_gene: NA
abundance: few
j_gene: TRBJ2-7
v_gene: TRBV5-6
CDR3aa: CASSPSLHGDEQYF
CDR3nt: TGTGCCAGCAGCCCTTCCCTCCACGGGGACGAGCAGTACTTC

d_gene: NA
abundance: NA
j_gene: TRBJ2-3
v_gene: TRBV2
CDR3aa: CASSVLALTDTQYF
CDR3nt: TGTGCCAGCAGTGTCCTAGCGCTCACAGATACGCAGTATTTT

d_gene: TRBD1
abundance: NA
j_gene: TRBJ2-5
v_gene: TRBV5-1
CDR3aa: CASSPNRDRGAQETQYF
CDR3nt: TGCGCCAGCAGCCCGAACCGGGACAGGGGAGCTCAGGAGACCCAGTACTTC

d_gene: TRBD2
abundance: NA
j_gene: TRBJ2-1
v_gene: TRBV24-1
CDR3aa: CATSDSGLAGNEQFF
CDR3nt: TGTGCCACCAGTGACTCGGGACTAGCGGGCAATGAGCAGTTCTTC

d_gene: TRBD1
abundance: NA
j_gene: TRBJ1-5
v_gene: TRBV7-2
CDR3aa: CASRGTGTSNQPQHF
CDR3nt: TGTGCCAGCAGGGGGACAGGGACGAGCAATCAGCCCCAGCATTTT

d_gene: TRBD2
abundance: NA
j_gene: TRBJ2-2
v_gene: TRBV19
CDR3aa: CASSIRPSGGPSGLFF
CDR3nt: TGTGCCAGTAGTATACGTCCTAGCGGGGGGCCCTCAGGGCTGTTTTTT

d_gene: NA
abundance: NA
j_gene: TRBJ2-7
v_gene: TRBV10-3
CDR3aa: CATSIGQNTQEYF
CDR3nt: TGTGCCACCTCTATTGGACAGAACACACAGGAGTACTTC

d_gene: NA
abundance: NA
j_gene: TRBJ2-7
v_gene: TRBV7-8
CDR3aa: CASSYTTETYEQYF
CDR3nt: TGTGCCAGCAGCTATACGACAGAGACCTACGAGCAGTACTTC

d_gene: TRBD1
abundance: NA
j_gene: TRBJ1-2
v_gene: TRBV27
CDR3aa: CASSLLRGTGENYGYTF
CDR3nt: TGTGCCAGCAGTTTACTGCGTGGGACAGGGGAAAACTATGGCTACACCTTC

d_gene: TRBD1
abundance: NA
j_gene: TRBJ1-1
v_gene: TRBV7-6
CDR3aa: CASSMDRGIPGEAFF
CDR3nt: TGTGCCAGCAGCATGGACAGGGGAATTCCCGGTGAGGCTTTCTTT

d_gene: NA
abundance: few
j_gene: TRBJ1-5
v_gene: TRBV5-1
CDR3aa: CASSSSSNQPQHF
CDR3nt: TGCGCCAGCAGCTCCAGTTCCAATCAGCCCCAGCATTTT

d_gene: NA
abundance: NA
j_gene: TRBJ2-3
v_gene: TRBV6-1
CDR3aa: CASSERGRGASDTQYF
CDR3nt: TGTGCCAGCAGTGAACGCGGCAGGGGGGCTTCAGATACGCAGTATTTT

d_gene: NA
abundance: once
j_gene: TRBJ1-6
v_gene: TRBV6-1
CDR3aa: CASSEPASLNRALHF
CDR3nt: TGTGCCAGCAGTGAACCCGCGTCTCTTAACAGGGCCCTCCACTTT

d_gene: NA
abundance: NA
j_gene: TRBJ1-4
v_gene: TRBV30
CDR3aa: CAWSTSKGLANEKLFF
CDR3nt: TGTGCCTGGAGTACCTCGAAGGGGTTGGCTAATGAAAAACTGTTTTTT

d_gene: NA
abundance: NA
j_gene: TRBJ1-2
v_gene: TRBV7-9
CDR3aa: CASSLALSYGYTF
CDR3nt: TGTGCCAGCAGCTTAGCGTTATCCTATGGCTACACCTTC

d_gene: TRBD1
abundance: NA
j_gene: TRBJ1-4
v_gene: TRBV28
CDR3aa: CASSTPWTGGDEKLFF
CDR3nt: TGTGCCAGCAGTACCCCTTGGACAGGGGGGGATGAAAAACTGTTTTTT

d_gene: NA
abundance: NA
j_gene: TRBJ1-4
v_gene: TRBV6-4
CDR3aa: CASSDSGRDRSLLANEKLFF
CDR3nt: TGTGCCAGCAGTGACTCTGGGCGGGATAGGTCGCTTTTGGCTAATGAAAAACTGTTTTTT

d_gene: NA
abundance: NA
j_gene: TRBJ2-5
v_gene: TRBV28
CDR3aa: CASSSWAGRGHQETQYF
CDR3nt: TGTGCCAGCAGTTCTTGGGCGGGCAGGGGTCATCAAGAGACCCAGTACTTC

d_gene: NA
abundance: NA
j_gene: TRBJ2-6
v_gene: TRBV19
CDR3aa: CASSTPGGDTSSGANVLTF
CDR3nt: TGTGCCAGTAGTACCCCGGGTGGGGACACTAGCTCTGGGGCCAACGTCCTGACTTTC

d_gene: TRBD1
abundance: NA
j_gene: TRBJ1-6
v_gene: TRBV11-3
CDR3aa: CASSFQGENSPLHF
CDR3nt: TGTGCCAGCAGCTTCCAGGGGGAGAATTCACCCCTCCACTTT

d_gene: TRBD1
abundance: NA
j_gene: TRBJ1-2
v_gene: TRBV3-1/TRBV3-2
CDR3aa: CASSTRQGVTNYGYTF
CDR3nt: TGTGCCAGCAGCACCCGACAGGGAGTAACTAACTATGGCTACACCTTC

d_gene: TRBD1
abundance: NA
j_gene: TRBJ2-7
v_gene: TRBV9
CDR3aa: CASSPSGTAYEQYF
CDR3nt: TGTGCCAGCAGCCCATCCGGGACAGCCTACGAGCAGTACTTC

d_gene: NA
abundance: NA
j_gene: TRBJ1-5
v_gene: TRBV30
CDR3aa: CAWSGSQNQPQHF
CDR3nt: TGTGCCTGGTCGGGGTCGCAAAATCAGCCCCAGCATTTT

d_gene: TRBD1
abundance: NA
j_gene: TRBJ1-2
v_gene: TRBV19
CDR3aa: CASTRDRGWSYGYTF
CDR3nt: TGTGCCAGTACCCGGGACAGGGGTTGGAGCTATGGCTACACCTTC

d_gene: NA
abundance: few
j_gene: TRBJ1-2
v_gene: TRBV6-6
CDR3aa: CASSHLLGGNYGYTF
CDR3nt: TGTGCCAGCAGCCACCTCCTCGGGGGTAACTATGGCTACACCTTC

d_gene: NA
abundance: NA
j_gene: TRBJ1-5
v_gene: TRBV28
CDR3aa: CASRSFWVGRGDSNQPQHF
CDR3nt: TGTGCCAGCAGAAGTTTTTGGGTGGGGAGGGGCGATAGCAATCAGCCCCAGCATTTT

d_gene: TRBD2
abundance: once
j_gene: TRBJ2-1
v_gene: TRBV6-2/TRBV6-3
CDR3aa: CASSTRTSGSWYNEQFF
CDR3nt: TGTGCCAGCAGTACTAGGACTAGCGGGAGCTGGTACAATGAGCAGTTCTTC

d_gene: TRBD1
abundance: NA
j_gene: TRBJ1-3
v_gene: TRBV9
CDR3aa: CASSVAGQVGNTIYF
CDR3nt: TGTGCCAGCAGCGTGGCGGGACAGGTTGGAAACACCATATATTTT

d_gene: NA
abundance: NA
j_gene: TRBJ1-2
v_gene: TRBV6-5
CDR3aa: CASSQGFYGYTF
CDR3nt: TGTGCCAGCAGCCAGGGGTTCTATGGCTACACCTTC

d_gene: TRBD2
abundance: NA
j_gene: TRBJ2-7
v_gene: TRBV4-1
CDR3aa: CASSQEVGTSGAYEQYF
CDR3nt: TGCGCCAGCAGCCAAGAAGTGGGTACTAGCGGTGCCTACGAGCAGTACTTC

d_gene: NA
abundance: NA
j_gene: TRBJ2-7
v_gene: TRBV4-1
CDR3aa: CASSQEGISWGDEQYF
CDR3nt: TGCGCCAGCAGCCAAGAGGGCATTTCGTGGGGGGACGAGCAGTACTTC

d_gene: NA
abundance: NA
j_gene: TRBJ2-1
v_gene: TRBV7-7
CDR3aa: CASSPTGSSHEQFF
CDR3nt: TGTGCTAGCAGCCCTACCGGGAGTAGCCATGAGCAGTTCTTC

d_gene: TRBD1
abundance: NA
j_gene: TRBJ2-7
v_gene: TRBV7-2
CDR3aa: CASKIDGTDGREQYF
CDR3nt: TGTGCCAGCAAGATCGACGGGACAGACGGAAGGGAGCAGTACTTC

d_gene: NA
abundance: once
j_gene: TRBJ1-2
v_gene: TRBV3-1/TRBV3-2
CDR3aa: CASSLGPGNGYTF
CDR3nt: TGTGCCAGCAGCCTCGGGCCAGGGAATGGCTACACCTTC

d_gene: TRBD1
abundance: NA
j_gene: TRBJ1-5
v_gene: TRBV28
CDR3aa: CASSFVQGVRQPQHF
CDR3nt: TGTGCCAGCAGTTTCGTACAGGGGGTCCGGCAGCCCCAGCATTTT

d_gene: NA
abundance: NA
j_gene: TRBJ2-7
v_gene: TRBV28
CDR3aa: CASSFVWGNEQYF
CDR3nt: TGTGCCAGCAGTTTCGTCTGGGGCAACGAGCAGTACTTC

d_gene: TRBD2
abundance: NA
j_gene: TRBJ2-7
v_gene: TRBV29-1
CDR3aa: CSVPITGTSGVTSSYEQYF
CDR3nt: TGCAGCGTTCCGATTACCGGGACTAGCGGGGTTACAAGCTCCTACGAGCAGTACTTC

d_gene: TRBD2
abundance: NA
j_gene: TRBJ2-7
v_gene: TRBV5-4
CDR3aa: CASSSSGGSSLEQYF
CDR3nt: TGTGCCAGCAGCAGTTCCGGCGGGAGTAGCCTCGAGCAGTACTTC

d_gene: NA
abundance: NA
j_gene: TRBJ2-3
v_gene: TRBV5-1
CDR3aa: CASSSTLTSTDTQYF
CDR3nt: TGCGCCAGCAGCTCAACTTTGACTAGTACAGATACGCAGTATTTT

d_gene: TRBD2
abundance: NA
j_gene: TRBJ2-7
v_gene: TRBV6-4
CDR3aa: CASSPAGLAASYEQYF
CDR3nt: TGTGCCAGCAGCCCCGCCGGACTAGCGGCCTCCTACGAGCAGTACTTC

d_gene: TRBD1
abundance: NA
j_gene: TRBJ1-2
v_gene: TRBV28
CDR3aa: CARRDRGTYYGYTF
CDR3nt: TGTGCCAGGAGGGACAGGGGGACTTACTATGGCTACACCTTC

d_gene: TRBD1
abundance: NA
j_gene: TRBJ1-4
v_gene: TRBV4-1
CDR3aa: CASSTVSGGSEKLFF
CDR3nt: TGCGCCAGCAGCACGGTCTCAGGGGGTAGTGAAAAACTGTTTTTT

d_gene: NA
abundance: NA
j_gene: TRBJ2-2
v_gene: TRBV2
CDR3aa: CASRHRDTYTGELFF
CDR3nt: TGTGCCAGCAGACACCGGGACACTTACACCGGGGAGCTGTTTTTT

d_gene: TRBD1
abundance: NA
j_gene: TRBJ1-1
v_gene: TRBV6-5
CDR3aa: CASLTGGTGTTEAFF
CDR3nt: TGTGCCAGCTTAACTGGGGGGACAGGGACTACTGAAGCTTTCTTT

d_gene: NA
abundance: NA
j_gene: TRBJ2-2
v_gene: TRBV10-3
CDR3aa: CAISYREDTGELFF
CDR3nt: TGTGCCATCAGTTACCGGGAAGACACCGGGGAGCTGTTTTTT

d_gene: NA
abundance: NA
j_gene: TRBJ2-3
v_gene: TRBV3-1/TRBV3-2
CDR3aa: CASSQNPGRGPSTDTQYF
CDR3nt: TGTGCCAGCAGCCAAAACCCGGGGCGGGGGCCTAGCACAGATACGCAGTATTTT

d_gene: TRBD1
abundance: NA
j_gene: TRBJ2-2
v_gene: TRBV18
CDR3aa: CASSPPRTGVSGELFF
CDR3nt: TGTGCCAGCTCACCACCCCGGACAGGGGTATCCGGGGAGCTGTTTTTT